The rows below give T cell receptor beta chains drawn from one sample of a study of synovial regulatory T cells in juvenile arthritis. Only in-frame clones appear in the TCRdb table, and some are missing; sequencing was by immunoSEQ multiplex PCR. The sample holds 9,000 to 10,000 clones. The sequenced sample was Treg cells from blood. These receptor sequences come from a donor younger than 30 with juvenile idiopathic arthritis. The CDR3 runs from the conserved cysteine through the conserved F or W.

J gene | V gene | CDR3 protein
TRBJ1-2 | TRBV7-9 | CASSLVETYGYTF
TRBJ2-1 | TRBV10-3 | CAISDGSSYNEQFF
TRBJ2-7 | TRBV2 | CASSEPGQGHF
TRBJ2-5 | TRBV20-1 | CSASQETQYF
TRBJ2-2 | TRBV10-3 | CAISGGGSGTNTGELFF
TRBJ2-1 | TRBV19 | CASSILAGRNEQFF
TRBJ1-2 | TRBV20-1 | CSAYDRDGYTF
TRBJ2-7 | TRBV6-1 | CASSERGQGLYEQYF
TRBJ1-2 | TRBV5-6 | CASSLRGSHYGYTF
TRBJ1-2 | TRBV19 | CASASVQGYGYTF
TRBJ1-2 | TRBV4-2 | CASSRSVREHYGYTF
TRBJ1-2 | TRBV30 | CAWTGNRGYTF
TRBJ2-5 | TRBV11-2 | CASSLDRRETQYF
TRBJ1-2 | TRBV18 | CASSPGGASYGYTF
TRBJ1-2 | TRBV18 | CASSRGQEFYGYTF
TRBJ1-2 | TRBV2 | CASKGQNYGYTF
TRBJ1-1 | TRBV10-3 | CAIKDRGMNTEAFF
TRBJ2-7 | TRBV2 | CASIPGQGSYEQYF
TRBJ1-5 | TRBV6-1 | CASSERIPGRLGGGNQPQHF
TRBJ2-7 | TRBV4-2 | CASSQEDSAGGEQYF
TRBJ2-7 | TRBV18 | CASSPETGGSYEQYF
TRBJ1-5 | TRBV6-6 | CASSYFGGKDQPQHF
TRBJ2-7 | TRBV4-1 | CASSLGASGFLNYEQYF
TRBJ2-7 | TRBV7-8 | CASRRIRGVGQGGQYF
TRBJ1-2 | TRBV5-1 | CASSLGQSQWYGYTF
TRBJ2-1 | TRBV4-1 | CASSQEKVVFTTEQFF
TRBJ1-2 | TRBV2 | CAQRPGGYTF
TRBJ2-7 | TRBV18 | CASSLDIYEQYF
TRBJ2-7 | TRBV27 | CASGATAPDEQYF
TRBJ1-2 | TRBV2 | CASPSSGGYGYTF
TRBJ2-7 | TRBV12-5 | CASGLVLRVVQGMYF
TRBJ1-1 | TRBV5-6 | CASSLHLTGATEAFF
TRBJ1-2 | TRBV27 | CASSPRQGDYGYTF
TRBJ1-2 | TRBV7-9 | CASSPADRDGYTF
TRBJ2-5 | TRBV20-1 | CSARDSETQYF
TRBJ1-2 | TRBV10-3 | CAISESRGTYGYTF
TRBJ1-5 | TRBV7-9 | CASSHDRASNQPQHF
TRBJ2-5 | TRBV27 | CASSTVRAGVQETQYF
TRBJ1-1 | TRBV19 | CASSPAANTEAFF
TRBJ2-7 | TRBV6-1 | CASSPNGYSYEQYF
TRBJ1-2 | TRBV19 | CASSIYVANYGYTF
TRBJ1-1 | TRBV10-1 | CASSGRVATEAFF
TRBJ2-5 | TRBV5-6 | CASSWTFLQETQYF
TRBJ2-1 | TRBV5-1 | CASSLAGQEENEQFF
TRBJ2-7 | TRBV27 | CASSLQGSYEQYF